These 27 T cell receptor beta chains came from one sample sequenced in a study of blood T cell repertoires in COVID-19. Repertoires were generated with immunoSEQ multiplex PCR, while TCRdb's copy carries only in-frame clones and drops some. The sample comprises some 390,000 clones, 89% of which are singletons, and less than 2% rests with the top ten. Material for sequencing was peripheral blood. The receptors here all came from a woman aged 40 to 49 with COVID-19, enrolled during active disease.

This sequence joins TRBV10-3 and TRBJ1-1; the D is unclear. Trimming pared 7 bases from V and 4 bases from J, leaving 13 bases between. CDR1 ENHRY and CDR2 SYGVKD come from the germline V gene. CDR3 size: 13 residues. The CDR3, as DNA: TGTGCCATCACACAGACCCCTGGCACTGAAGCTTTCTTT. It codes for CAITQTPGTEAFF.

The chain combines TRBV4-2 with TRBJ2-4; D possibly corresponds to TRBD1 (6 bases). V was clipped by 1 base and J by 1 base, with 11 bases between them. The CDR3 runs 16 residues. The germline gives CDR1 LGHNA, CDR2 YNFKEQ. The CDR3, as DNA: TGTGCCAGCAGCCAAGCCCCTCAGGGGGCCAAAAACATTCAGTACTTC. It encodes CASSQAPQGAKNIQYF.

The chain has TRBV27 and TRBJ2-7; unclear D gene. The CDR3 sequence is 13 residues long. V was trimmed by 7 bases and J by 0 bases, leaving 10 bases between them. Per germline, CDR1 MNHEY and CDR2 SMNVEV (reference sequence). The CDR3 sequence is CASIGGNSYEQYF. The DNA of the CDR3 is TGTGCCAGCATCGGCGGAAACTCCTACGAGCAGTACTTC.

This chain uses TRBV5-4 with TRBJ1-6; 7 nucleotides match TRBD1. The CDR3 is 15 amino acids. The germline gives CDR1 SGHNT, CDR2 YYREEE (reference sequence). V shed 0 bases, J shed 7 bases, and the junction held 4 bases outside the gene matches. Here the CDR3 DNA reads TGTGCCAGCAGCTTGGCCATGACAGGGAATTCACCCCTCCACTTT. It yields the protein CASSLAMTGNSPLHF.

The chain joins TRBV1 to TRBJ2-1; the DNA was not compared with TRBD1, the D call given in the table. TRBV1 is listed as a pseudogene. The CDR3 length is 18 residues. CDR3 protein: CTSSQAPVGQGHHNEQFF. The CDR3 DNA reads TGCACCAGCAGCCAAGCACCAGTGGGACAGGGTCACCACAATGAGCAGTTCTTC.

This clone was counted only a few times. V and J are TRBV4-1 and TRBJ1-6; no clear D. CDR1 MGHRA and CDR2 YSYEKL come from the germline V gene. V lost 0 bases and J 9 bases, leaving 12 bases between the germline ends. The CDR3 sequence is 15 residues long. Here the CDR3 DNA reads TGCGCCAGCAGCCAAGATCTCCCAGGAAGTTCACCCCTCCACTTT. Residues: CASSQDLPGSSPLHF.

The chain combines TRBV2 with TRBJ2-5, with TRBD2 matching 14 bases. The CDR3 length is 17 residues. V lost 8 bases and J lost 5; bases outside the gene matches: 13. Germline lookup yields CDR1 SNHLY and CDR2 FYNNEI. The CDR3 region has the DNA TGTGCCAGCTGGGGGACTAGCGGGGGAACCCCCGGGGAGACCCAGTACTTC. Amino acid sequence: CASWGTSGGTPGETQYF.

This sequence joins TRBV6-5 and TRBJ1-2; 7 nucleotides align to TRBD1. Trimming took 4 bases from V and 8 from J; bases not matched to a gene: 10. This CDR3 comprises 14 residues. The V gene's germline CDR1 is MNHEY and CDR2 SVGAGI. The CDR3 region has the DNA TGTGCCAGCAGTTCGGGGACAGCGTTGGGAGGCTACACCTTC. Protein sequence: CASSSGTALGGYTF.

The chain uses TRBV5-1 and TRBJ1-2; no clear D. Trimming removed 0 bases from V and 8 bases from J, with 14 bases in between. This CDR3 has 14 amino acids. Germline lookup yields CDR1 SGHRS and CDR2 YFSETQ. Here the CDR3 reads CASSLASRWEGYTF. The DNA of the CDR3 is TGCGCCAGCAGCTTGGCCAGCAGGTGGGAGGGCTACACCTTC.

The V gene is TRBV30, the J gene TRBJ2-5; TRBD2 agrees at 9 bases. Germline V gene data show CDR1 as GTSNPN and CDR2 as SVGIG (reference sequence). The CDR3 consists of 17 residues. V lost 2 bases and J lost 5; bases outside the gene matches: 15. The CDR3 region is CAWSRAGGAGLGETQYF. CDR3 DNA sequence: TGTGCCTGGAGTCGAGCGGGGGGCGCGGGTTTAGGGGAGACCCAGTACTTC. The whole variable domain, remainder taken from reference TRBV30 and TRBJ2-5, is SQTIHQWPATLVQPVGSPLSLECTVEGTSNPNLYWYRQAAGRGLQLLFYSVGIGQISSEVPQNLSASRPQDRQFILSSKKLLLSDSGFYLCAWSRAGGAGLGETQYFGPGTRLLVL.

This sequence joins TRBV6-2 or TRBV6-3 and TRBJ2-7, with 8 bases lining up with TRBD2. The length of the CDR3 is 15 residues. V shed 5 bases, J shed 1 base, and the junction held 7 bases outside the gene matches. CDR1 is MNHEY, CDR2 SVGEGT, per germline. CDR3 region: CASSRAGAESYEQYF. For the CDR3, the DNA is TGTGCCAGCAGTCGAGCGGGGGCCGAGTCCTACGAGCAGTACTTC.

The CDR3 nucleotides are TGTGCCAGCAGTCAGCAGGGGATCGGGGAGCTGTTTTTT. This encodes CASSQQGIGELFF. This rearrangement joins TRBV2 to TRBJ2-2; maybe TRBD1 (6 bases). V lost 5 bases and J 7 bases, leaving 11 bases between the germline ends. CDR1 SNHLY and CDR2 FYNNEI come from the germline V gene. This CDR3 is built from 13 residues. Combining the CDR3 with reference TRBV2 and TRBJ2-2 gives the whole variable domain EPEVTQTPSHQVTQMGQEVILRCVPISNHLYFYWYRQILGQKVEFLVSFYNNEISEKSEIFDDQFSVERPDGSNFTLKIRSTKLEDSAMYFCASSQQGIGELFFGEGSRLTVL.

This chain uses TRBV5-6 with TRBJ2-2; a possible D gene is TRBD1 (6 bases). Germline lookup yields CDR1 SGHDT and CDR2 YYEEEE. This CDR3 spans 15 amino acids. V lost 4 bases and J 4 bases, leaving 14 bases between the germline ends. CDR3 sequence: CASSRSGTRTGELFF. Written as DNA, the CDR3 is TGTGCCAGCAGCCGCTCCGGGACACGCACCGGGGAGCTGTTTTTT. Filled out from reference TRBV5-6 and TRBJ2-2, the complete variable domain reads DAGVTQSPTHLIKTRGQQVTLRCSPKSGHDTVSWYQQALGQGPQFIFQYYEEEERQRGNFPDRFSGHQFPNYSSELNVNALLLGDSALYLCASSRSGTRTGELFFGEGSRLTVL.

The genes are TRBV7-9 and TRBJ1-5; TRBD1 might be the D (5 bases). The CDR3 runs to 14 residues. Germline V gives CDR1 SEHNR, CDR2 FQNEAQ (reference sequence). Trimming removed 6 bases from V and 5 bases from J, with 14 bases in between. The chain's CDR3 is CASRWGGEDQPQHF. In DNA form, the CDR3 reads TGTGCCAGCAGATGGGGGGGTGAGGATCAGCCCCAGCATTTT. The variable domain in full, completed from reference TRBV7-9 and TRBJ1-5, reads DTGVSQNPRHKITKRGQNVTFRCDPISEHNRLYWYRQTLGQGPEFLTYFQNEAQLEKSRLLSDRFSAERPKGSFSTLEIQRTEQGDSAMYLCASRWGGEDQPQHFGDGTRLSIL.

This rearrangement joins TRBV27 to TRBJ2-7; TRBD2 agrees at 11 bases. This CDR3 is 13 amino acids long. In germline, CDR1 is MNHEY, CDR2 SMNVEV (reference sequence). V gave up 4 bases and J gave up 6 bases; unmatched junction bases: 2. The CDR3 protein is CASSSTSGTEQYF. CDR3 coding DNA: TGTGCCAGCAGTTCGACTAGCGGGACCGAGCAGTACTTC.

V is TRBV4-3 and J is TRBJ2-2; D might be TRBD1 (5 bases). Trimming stripped 4 bases from V and 4 bases from J, with 13 bases between. The CDR3 sequence is 15 residues long. The germline V gene encodes CDR1 LGHNA and CDR2 YSLEER. CDR3 sequence: CASSPNRRGTGELFF. CDR3 bases: TGCGCCAGCAGCCCGAACAGAAGGGGCACCGGGGAGCTGTTTTTT.

The CDR3 loop reads CASSPEGEVRSYEQYF. The CDR3 nucleotides read TGTGCCAGCAGCCCAGAGGGGGAAGTGAGATCCTACGAGCAGTACTTC. The chain employs TRBV11-1 and TRBJ2-7, with TRBD1 as a possible D gene (6 bases). Trimming left V 5 bases short and J 1 base short, with 18 bases between. This CDR3 has 16 amino acids. The germline V gene has CDR1 SGHAT and CDR2 FQDESV (reference sequence).

The chain employs TRBV5-1 and TRBJ2-7; D unresolved. Trimming removed 4 bases from V and 2 bases from J, with 16 bases in between. This CDR3 comprises 15 residues. Germline V gene sequence: CDR1 SGHRS, CDR2 YFSETQ. The CDR3: CASSSSAGTPYEQYF. The CDR3 DNA reads TGCGCCAGCAGCAGCTCGGCAGGAACCCCCTACGAGCAGTACTTC.

V usage is TRBV5-4 and J usage is TRBJ1-4, with TRBD1 identical over 8 bases. The CDR3 spans 14 residues. CDR1 and CDR2 from the germline V gene are SGHNT and YYREEE (reference sequence). V was clipped by 0 bases and J by 10 bases; unmatched bases: 5. For the CDR3, the DNA is TGTGCCAGCAGCTTGGCCGACAGGGGAGGAAAACTGTTTTTT. Its protein is CASSLADRGGKLFF.

The CDR3 DNA reads TGTGCCAGCAGCCATTTTGTCACCGGGGGGGCAGATACGCAGTATTTT. Protein product: CASSHFVTGGADTQYF. The rearrangement uses TRBV3-1 (or the pseudogene TRBV3-2) and TRBJ2-3; 8 nucleotides agree with TRBD2. CDR1 LGHDT and CDR2 YNNKEL come from the germline V gene (reference sequence). V gave up 3 bases and J gave up 4 bases; unmatched junction bases: 9. There are 16 residues in the CDR3.

The chain employs TRBV10-3 and TRBJ2-7, with 9 bases lining up with TRBD2. The germline CDR1 and CDR2 sequences are ENHRY and SYGVKD. Germline trimming cut 0 bases from V and 5 bases from J; bases unmatched to any gene: 5. This CDR3 has 15 residues. As DNA, the CDR3 is TGTGCCATCAGTGAGTCGGGCGGGAGGGCCGACGAGCAGTACTTC. It is translated as CAISESGGRADEQYF.

The CDR3, as DNA: TGTGCCAGCAGCGGACAGATCAATCAGCCCCAGCATTTT. Translation: CASSGQINQPQHF. This sequence joins TRBV2 and TRBJ1-5; TRBD1 is a possible D gene (6 bases). Between the trimmed V and J ends, which lost 6 bases and 3 bases, there was a span of 9 bases. The CDR3 spans 13 residues. CDR1 is SNHLY, CDR2 FYNNEI, per germline.

V usage is TRBV2 and J usage is TRBJ2-3, with D maybe TRBD2 (5 bases). CDR3 length: 14 residues. V lost 0 bases and J 3 bases, leaving 7 bases between the germline ends. The germline gives CDR1 SNHLY, CDR2 FYNNEI. As DNA, the CDR3 is TGTGCCAGCAGTGAAGCGTCGGGAACAGATACGCAGTATTTT. This gives the protein CASSEASGTDTQYF.

J is TRBJ2-1 and V is TRBV5-1; 8 nucleotides align to TRBD2. From germline, CDR1 is SGHRS and CDR2 YFSETQ. With V trimmed by 0 bases and J by 8 bases, 10 bases remained unmatched. This CDR3 spans 16 amino acids. The CDR3 reads CASSLGGRGTRDEQFF. In DNA form, the CDR3 reads TGCGCCAGCAGCTTGGGAGGTCGGGGGACTAGGGATGAGCAGTTCTTC.

This chain links TRBV5-1 with TRBJ1-2; weak D call: TRBD1 (6 bases). Trimming took 2 bases from V and 4 from J, leaving 15 bases between them. Per the germline V gene, CDR1 is SGHRS and CDR2 is YFSETQ. The CDR3 loop spans 15 amino acids. CDR3 sequence (DNA): TGCGCCAGCAGCTTAGCGGACAGTCCGACCTATGGCTACACCTTC. Residues: CASSLADSPTYGYTF.

The V gene is TRBV4-1, the J gene TRBJ1-2; 7 bases align to TRBD1. Germline loops: CDR1 MGHRA, CDR2 YSYEKL. Trimming cost V 3 bases and J 5 bases; bases outside gene matches: 6. CDR3 length: 14 amino acids. The DNA of the CDR3 is TGCGCCAGCAGCCATCCCAAGGGGGCGTATGGCTACACCTTC. Translating it yields CASSHPKGAYGYTF.

This clone was seen only once. The rearrangement joins TRBV30 to TRBJ1-2; D is uncertain. Germline loops: CDR1 GTSNPN, CDR2 SVGIG (reference sequence). V was pared by 0 bases and J by 5 bases, with 13 bases between. The CDR3 sequence is 14 residues long. The CDR3 bases are TGTGCCTGGAGTGTACGGGGATTGGGGTATGGCTACACCTTC. Its protein is CAWSVRGLGYGYTF.